Sequencing of this T cell receptor (beta chain) was carried out in a study of shared clonotypes between healthy human individuals. Healthy and HIV-negative, the adult donors had no recent acute infections or vaccinations. This clone was observed a handful of times. What it recognizes is unknown. Findings and limits, study-wide: Generation of non-shared clonotypes was less probable than generation of clonotypes shared by all four donors.

Using immunoSEQ multiplex PCR, the repertoire was profiled, and TCRdb retains in-frame clones only, with some absent. Of some 300,000 clones detected, about 70% appear once; the ten largest clones hold 8.5% to 12%. The source is a man younger than 45 in good health. Sample: memory CD4+ T cells sorted from blood. Subset specified: CD45RA-negative fraction.

CDR3 region: CASSQVGRTGELFF. In nucleotides, the CDR3 is TGCGCCAGCAGCCAAGTCGGACGCACAGGGGAGCTGTTTTTT. V and J are TRBV4-3 and TRBJ2-2; D not certain. CDR3 length: 14 residues. Germline loops: CDR1 LGHNA, CDR2 YSLEER. V lost 1 base, J lost 8 bases, and 11 bases lay in between.